The 15 T cell receptor beta chains below come from one sample, sequenced in a study of blood T cell repertoires in COVID-19 (dated by TCRdb to the early 2020s). The library was produced with the immunoSEQ multiplex PCR assay. TCRdb took over this immuneACCESS table, retaining in-frame rearrangements with V and J assigned. Such tables are incomplete; in checked studies, under half of the missing clones stem from an unresolved V gene, and the remainder is unexplained. A total of some 200,000 clones appear in this sample, 75% to 85% of them only once. The ten largest clones capture approximately 2.4% of the sample. The source material was peripheral blood. These receptors came from a woman in her 70s with COVID-19, enrolled during active disease.

V usage is TRBV19 and J usage is TRBJ1-6; D ambiguous. V lost 6 bases and J lost 8, with 11 bases in between. This CDR3 has 13 residues. Germline CDR1 is LNHDA and CDR2 is SQIVND (reference sequence). CDR3 DNA sequence: TGTGCCAGTAGGTTCGTTCGGGATTCACCCCTCCACTTT. Protein product: CASRFVRDSPLHF. Full variable domain (remainder filled in from reference TRBV19 and TRBJ1-6): DGGITQSPKYLFRKEGQNVTLSCEQNLNHDAMYWYRQDPGQGLRLIYYSQIVNDFQKGDIAEGYSVSREKKESFPLTVTSAQKNPTAFYLCASRFVRDSPLHFGNGTRLTVT.

CDR3 bases: TGCGCCAGCAGCTTCACGTCTAGCGGGGTCACAGATACGCAGTATTTT. It is translated as CASSFTSSGVTDTQYF. V is TRBV5-1 and J is TRBJ2-3; TRBD2 matches at 9 bases. The V gene end was trimmed by 2 bases and the J gene end by 2 bases; junction bases not matched to a gene: 6. Germline CDR1 is SGHRS and CDR2 is YFSETQ. The CDR3 runs 16 residues.

The chain employs TRBV23-1 and TRBJ1-1; TRBD1 aligns across 9 bases. TRBV23-1 is given ORF status, its function remaining uncertain. The CDR3 loop spans 14 amino acids. V lost 4 bases to trimming and J lost 4 bases; unmatched junction nucleotides: 4. CDR3 loop: CASSRTGGFTEAFF. DNA of the CDR3: TGCGCCAGCAGTCGAACAGGGGGCTTCACTGAAGCTTTCTTT.

This chain uses TRBV3-1 (or the pseudogene TRBV3-2) with TRBJ1-4; possibly TRBD1 for D (6 bases). Germline V gives CDR1 LGHDT, CDR2 YNNKEL (reference sequence). CDR3 length equals 15 residues. Trimming pared 2 bases from V and 5 bases from J, leaving 12 bases between. This CDR3 is CASSQFGQGNEKLFF. CDR3 coding DNA: TGTGCCAGCAGCCAATTTGGCCAGGGGAATGAAAAACTGTTTTTT.

The DNA for the CDR3 is TGTGCCAGCAGCCCAGGGGGGACACCTACCCGGGAACTGTTTTTT. It yields the protein CASSPGGTPTRELFF. The rearrangement links TRBV7-9 to TRBJ1-4; 7 bases agree with TRBD1. Per germline, CDR1 SEHNR and CDR2 FQNEAQ (reference sequence). This CDR3 contains 15 residues. Trimming at V came to 5 bases and at J to 12 bases, leaving 15 bases not matched to a gene.

V and J are TRBV18 and TRBJ1-1, with 8 bases identical to TRBD1. This CDR3 comprises 16 residues. Germline V gene lookup returns CDR1 KGHSH and CDR2 LQKENI. The V gene end was trimmed by 0 bases and the J gene end by 3 bases; junction bases not matched to a gene: 6. The CDR3 bases are TGTGCCAGCTCACCACCGCCCAGGGGGCGAGACACTGAAGCTTTCTTT. Residues: CASSPPPRGRDTEAFF.

As DNA, the CDR3 is TGCGCCAGCAGCTCCGAACAGGGAAGGGATTACGGCTACACCTTC. It specifies CASSSEQGRDYGYTF. The V gene is TRBV5-1, the J gene TRBJ1-2; a weak D match, TRBD1 (6 bases). The CDR3 sequence is 15 residues long. V was clipped by 3 bases and J by 8 bases, with 20 bases between them. Germline V gives CDR1 SGHRS, CDR2 YFSETQ.

This clone was picked up one time. The chain links TRBV6-2 or TRBV6-3 to TRBJ2-1, with 7 bases that match TRBD2. Germline assignment: CDR1 MNHEY and CDR2 SVGEGT. CDR3 length: 13 residues. V trimming: 4 bases; J trimming: 3 bases; junction bases outside the gene matches: 0. Written as DNA, the CDR3 is TGTGCCAGCAGTTGGGACTACTACAATGAGCAGTTCTTC. Translated, it gives CASSWDYYNEQFF.

CDR3 bases: TGTGCCAGCAGTGAAGGGGTAGGACGTGTCTATGGCTACACCTTC. It is translated as CASSEGVGRVYGYTF. The chain joins TRBV6-4 to TRBJ1-2, with a weak D call TRBD1 (5 bases). This CDR3 has 15 amino acids. Trimming removed 3 bases at V and 4 bases at J, with 15 bases between. Germline CDR1 and CDR2: MRHNA and SNTAGT.

The chain couples TRBV14 to TRBJ1-3, with D unclear. V lost 3 bases and J lost 4, with 13 bases in between. CDR1 is SGHDN, CDR2 FVKESK, per germline. The CDR3 is 15 amino acids. CDR3 nucleotides: TGTGCCAGCAGCCACCGAGGGTTTGTAGGAAACACCATATATTTT. Encoded protein: CASSHRGFVGNTIYF.

The V gene is TRBV6-2 or TRBV6-3, the J gene TRBJ2-5, with 7 bases identical to TRBD2. V was clipped by 6 bases and J by 0 bases; unmatched bases: 10. Germline assignment: CDR1 MNHEY and CDR2 SVGEGT. The CDR3 extends over 16 amino acids. CDR3 DNA sequence: TGTGCCAGCAGCCGGGACTACCCCCAGTACCAAGAGACCCAGTACTTC. This codes for CASSRDYPQYQETQYF.

This chain connects TRBV4-2 to TRBJ2-7; TRBD2 is a possible D gene (5 bases). Germline V CDR1 and CDR2: LGHNA, YNFKEQ. The V and J ends lost 0 bases and 0 bases respectively, with 9 bases between them. The CDR3 is 15 residues long. CDR3 protein: CASSQEPDSSYEQYF. The CDR3 DNA is TGTGCCAGCAGCCAAGAACCGGACTCCTCCTACGAGCAGTACTTC.

The chain carries TRBV6-5 and TRBJ2-3; D perhaps matches TRBD1 (5 bases). Trimming left V 8 bases short and J 4 bases short, with 19 bases between. The CDR3 totals 15 residues. The germline V gene encodes CDR1 MNHEY and CDR2 SVGAGI. CDR3 protein: CASLLRRQGSDTQYF. DNA for the CDR3: TGTGCCAGCCTGTTGAGGCGGCAGGGATCAGATACGCAGTATTTT.

This chain uses TRBV5-6 with TRBJ2-5; TRBD1 aligns across 9 bases. Germline-derived CDR1 and CDR2 are SGHDT and YYEEEE. V lost 3 bases, J lost 5 bases, and 8 bases stayed unmatched. This CDR3 has 15 residues. The CDR3 spells CASSSDRGSWETQYF. CDR3 DNA sequence: TGTGCCAGCAGCTCGGACAGGGGTTCCTGGGAGACCCAGTACTTC.

The rearrangement joins TRBV7-2 to TRBJ2-7; TRBD2 matches 7 bases. CDR3 length: 18 amino acids. Trimming removed 1 base from V and 1 base from J; junction bases left unmatched: 13. Per the germline V gene, CDR1 is SGHTA and CDR2 is FQGNSA. CDR3 bases: TGTGCCAGCAGCTTAGTTCCAGCGGGAAAGTCACTATCCTACGAGCAGTACTTC. The encoded protein is CASSLVPAGKSLSYEQYF.